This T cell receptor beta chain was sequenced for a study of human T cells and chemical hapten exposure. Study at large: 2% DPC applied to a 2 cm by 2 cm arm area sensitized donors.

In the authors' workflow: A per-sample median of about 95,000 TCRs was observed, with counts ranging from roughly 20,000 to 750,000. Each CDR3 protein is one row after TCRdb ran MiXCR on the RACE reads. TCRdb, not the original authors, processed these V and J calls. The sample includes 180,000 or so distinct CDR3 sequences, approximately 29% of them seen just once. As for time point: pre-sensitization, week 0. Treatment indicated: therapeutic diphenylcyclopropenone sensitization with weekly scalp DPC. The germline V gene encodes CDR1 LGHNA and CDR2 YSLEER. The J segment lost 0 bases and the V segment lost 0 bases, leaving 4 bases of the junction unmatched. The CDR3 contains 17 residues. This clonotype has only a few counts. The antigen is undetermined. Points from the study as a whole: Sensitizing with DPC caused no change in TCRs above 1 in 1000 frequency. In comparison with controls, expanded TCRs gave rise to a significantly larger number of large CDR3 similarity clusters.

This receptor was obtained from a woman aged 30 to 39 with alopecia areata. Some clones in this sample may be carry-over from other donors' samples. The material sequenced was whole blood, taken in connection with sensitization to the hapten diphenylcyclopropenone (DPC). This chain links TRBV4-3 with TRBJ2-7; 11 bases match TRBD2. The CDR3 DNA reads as TGCGCCAGCAGCCAAGACTATAGCGGGAGGGCCTCCTACGAGCAGTACTTC. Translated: CASSQDYSGRASYEQYF.